This T cell receptor beta chain comes out of a study of T cell responses to AZD1222 COVID-19 vaccine. General observations from the study: A rise in Spike-specific TCR breadth and depth followed two AZD1222 doses. Of spike-specific TCRs, nearly half reportedly target regions left unmutated in variants. Repertoire collection took place solely once the T cell response had peaked. The span of vaccine-associated CD4 TCRs extended across spike, with dominance at 160-218 and 743-854.

As regards this clone: The antigen is unknown.

Method: immunoSEQ multiplex PCR; TCRdb's copy keeps in-frame clones and lacks some. Among some 140,000 clones listed, approximately 87% were seen once. The germline V gene encodes CDR1 MDHEN and CDR2 SYDVKM. Trimming took 3 bases from V and 2 from J, leaving 4 bases between them. The CDR3 extends over 12 amino acids. The specimen was peripheral blood, collected on day 0 of MenACWY control vaccination. The TCR originated in an adult in good health. The chain uses TRBV28 and TRBJ1-1; D is ambiguous. The CDR3 coding sequence is TGTGCCAGCAGTTTGATCAACACTGAAGCTTTCTTT. This translates into CASSLINTEAFF.